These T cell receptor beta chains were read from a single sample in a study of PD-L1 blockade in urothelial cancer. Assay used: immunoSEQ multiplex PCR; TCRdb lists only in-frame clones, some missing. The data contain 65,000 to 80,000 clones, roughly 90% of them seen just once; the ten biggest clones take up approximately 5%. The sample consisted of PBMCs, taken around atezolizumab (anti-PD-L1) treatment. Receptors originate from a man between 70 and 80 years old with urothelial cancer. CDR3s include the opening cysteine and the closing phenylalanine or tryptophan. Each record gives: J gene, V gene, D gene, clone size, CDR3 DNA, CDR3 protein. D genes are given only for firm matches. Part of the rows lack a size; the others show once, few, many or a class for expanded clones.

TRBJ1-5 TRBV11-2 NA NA TGTGCCAGCAGCTTATCCCGGGGAGGGACCCAGCATTTT CASSLSRGGTQHF
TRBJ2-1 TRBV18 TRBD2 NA TGTGCCAGCTCACCAACACTAGCGGGAGTTACCTACAATGAGCAGTTCTTC CASSPTLAGVTYNEQFF
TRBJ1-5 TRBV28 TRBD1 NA TGTGCCAGCCGTACCCTTGGACAGGAGAATCAGCCCCAGCATTTT CASRTLGQENQPQHF
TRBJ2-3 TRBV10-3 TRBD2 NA TGTGCCATCAGTGAGGCACTAGCGCCCACAGATACGCAGTATTTT CAISEALAPTDTQYF
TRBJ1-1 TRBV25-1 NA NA TGTGCCAGCAGTGGGGGAGGATACACTGAAGCTTTCTTT CASSGGGYTEAFF
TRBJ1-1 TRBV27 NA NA TGTGCCAGCCGTAAACAGGGTCACTACACTGAAGCTTTCTTT CASRKQGHYTEAFF
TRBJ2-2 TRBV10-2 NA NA TGCGCCAGCAGCCGACAGACCCACACCGGGGAGCTGTTTTTT CASSRQTHTGELFF
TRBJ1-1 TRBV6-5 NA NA TGTGCCAGCAGTCCCCGACAGACAGGCCCAGCTTTCTTT CASSPRQTGPAFF
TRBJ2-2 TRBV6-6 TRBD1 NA TGTGCCAGCAGTTACCTGACAGGGGACACCGGGGAGCTGTTTTTT CASSYLTGDTGELFF
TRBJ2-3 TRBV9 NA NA TGTGCCAGCAGCGTAGAACTCCTTATCACAGATACGCAGTATTTT CASSVELLITDTQYF
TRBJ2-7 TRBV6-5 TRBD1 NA TGTGCCAGCGGCCGGGACAGCTACGAGCAGTACTTC CASGRDSYEQYF
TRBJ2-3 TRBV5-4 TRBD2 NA TGTGCCAGCAGCCGGAGCGGGGAGGGGACAGATACGCAGTATTTT CASSRSGEGTDTQYF
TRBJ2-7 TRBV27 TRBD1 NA TGTGCCAGCAGTTTGATAACAGGGGGCTCTAGGGGAGAGCAGTACTTC CASSLITGGSRGEQYF
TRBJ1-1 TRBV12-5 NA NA TGTGCTAGTGGTTTGGGACCTGGACAGCCCGGGGTGAACACTGAAGCTTTCTTT CASGLGPGQPGVNTEAFF
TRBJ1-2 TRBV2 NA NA TGTGCCAGCCAAAGGGGGGGGGACTATGGCTACACCTTC CASQRGGDYGYTF
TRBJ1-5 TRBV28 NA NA TGTGCCAGCAGTTCACAGGGTGCGGACAATCAGCCCCAGCATTTT CASSSQGADNQPQHF
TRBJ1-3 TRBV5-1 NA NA TGCGCCAGCAGCTTGGAACAGACCTACTCTGGAAACACCATATATTTT CASSLEQTYSGNTIYF
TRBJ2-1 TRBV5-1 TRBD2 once TGCGCCAGCAGCTTGGCCGGGAGCGGGGGCAATGAGCAGTTCTTC CASSLAGSGGNEQFF
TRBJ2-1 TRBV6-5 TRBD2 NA TGTGCCAGCAGAACTAGCGGGAGGGCCTACAATGAGCAGTTCTTC CASRTSGRAYNEQFF
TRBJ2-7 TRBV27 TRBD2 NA TGTGCCAGCAGTTTCAAACTAGCGAGAACCTTGGAGCAGTACTTC CASSFKLARTLEQYF
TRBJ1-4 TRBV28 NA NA TGTGCGGCTTGGGGGGGAGGCAATGAAAAACTGTTTTTT CAAWGGGNEKLFF
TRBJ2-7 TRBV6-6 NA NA TGTGCCAGCAGTTGGGGGGGGGCTGGGGGGGCCTACGAGCAGTACTTC CASSWGGAGGAYEQYF
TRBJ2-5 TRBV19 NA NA TGTGCCAGTAGTATAGGGACAGTTCCCCGCCAAGAGACCCAGTACTTC CASSIGTVPRQETQYF
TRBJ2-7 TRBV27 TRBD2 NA TGTGCCAGCAGTTCACACAACCTACCGGGACTAAGGGGCTACGAGCAGTACTTC CASSSHNLPGLRGYEQYF
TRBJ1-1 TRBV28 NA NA TGTGCCAGCAGTGGGGGGGGATACACTGAAGCTTTCTTT CASSGGGYTEAFF
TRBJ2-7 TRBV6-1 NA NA TGTGCCACCCGACACGACTCCTACGAGCAGTACTTC CATRHDSYEQYF
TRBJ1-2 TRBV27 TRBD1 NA TGTGCCAGCCACCCAGCCGGACAGGGGCGTACTAACTATGGCTACACCTTC CASHPAGQGRTNYGYTF
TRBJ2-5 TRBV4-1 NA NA TGCGCCAGCAGCCGTATCACAGGGGAGACCCAGTACTTC CASSRITGETQYF
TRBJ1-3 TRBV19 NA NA TGTGCCAGTAGTATCGGTGGAAACACCATATATTTT CASSIGGNTIYF
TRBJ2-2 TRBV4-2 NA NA TGTGCCAGCAGCCAAGACTCCCGCGCCGGGGAGCTGTTTTTT CASSQDSRAGELFF
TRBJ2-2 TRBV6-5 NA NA TGTGCCAGCAGTCATTACACCGGGGAGCTGTTTTTT CASSHYTGELFF
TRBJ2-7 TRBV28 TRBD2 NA TGTGCCAGCAGTCGAGGGGACTACTCCTACGAGCAGTACTTC CASSRGDYSYEQYF
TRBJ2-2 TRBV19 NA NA TGTGCCAGTAGTATATCCGGGCGGGTGAACACCGGGGAGCTGTTTTTT CASSISGRVNTGELFF
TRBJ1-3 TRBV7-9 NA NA TGTGCCAGCAGCTTCGGGGGAGGGGCTGGAAACACCATATATTTT CASSFGGGAGNTIYF
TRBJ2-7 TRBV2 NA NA TGTGCCAGCAGTGGCGGATCCTACGAGCAGTACTTC CASSGGSYEQYF
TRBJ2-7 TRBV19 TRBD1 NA TGTGCCAGTAGTAAAGACAGGGCCGCCTACGAGCAGTACTTC CASSKDRAAYEQYF
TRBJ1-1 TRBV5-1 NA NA TGCGCCAGCAGCTTTACAGGGTCCACTGAAGCTTTCTTT CASSFTGSTEAFF
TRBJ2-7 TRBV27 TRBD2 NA TGTGCCAGCAGTTTCCTCTCCGGGGGGGCGGGCGAGCAGTACTTC CASSFLSGGAGEQYF
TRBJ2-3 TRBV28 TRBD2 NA TGTGCCAGCAGTTTACCCCAAGGACTAGCGGGCACAGATACGCAGTATTTT CASSLPQGLAGTDTQYF
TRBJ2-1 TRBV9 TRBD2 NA TGTGCCAGCAGCGTAGAACTAGCGGGAGGGGGCAGTGAGCAGTTCTTC CASSVELAGGGSEQFF
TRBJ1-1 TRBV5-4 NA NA TGTGCCAGCAGAGGGAGCAACACTGAAGCTTTCTTT CASRGSNTEAFF
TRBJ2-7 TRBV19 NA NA TGTGCCAGTAGCACCTCAGGGTCCTACGAGCAGTACTTC CASSTSGSYEQYF
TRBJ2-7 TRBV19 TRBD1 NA TGTGCCAGTCAGGACAGGGCCCGGCAAGAGCAGTACTTC CASQDRARQEQYF